This T cell receptor (beta chain) was documented in a study of cytomegalovirus exposure and HLA in healthy donors (TCRdb year 2017). Concerning the study at large: According to an earlier analysis of a few hundred of the donors, 150 million to 200 million T cells yielded 90 million to 140 million unique TCR beta sequences and roughly 280 Gb of sequence data. A handful of DR-DQ haplotypes were handled as single units for association and clustering because linkage in the cohort was strong. An earlier analysis of nearly 600 of the donors applied high-throughput TCR beta sequencing to assess whether each TCR beta V gene segment acted as functional or pseudogenic. A later genetic analysis used genome-wide SNP genotypes for about 60% of the roughly 670 donors, treating that subset as a discovery cohort. An early release that covered some 640 HLA-typed donors contained about 300 gigabases of sequencing data and approximately 85 million unique TCR sequences. Using immunosequencing, the study profiled T cell repertoires from fewer than 850 subjects and related those repertoires to cytomegalovirus serostatus. The study aimed to test whether signatures of past pathogen exposure could be identified by cataloging public T cell receptors. Typing coverage varied by locus: roughly 629-630 donors for A, B, C, DRB1 and DQB1; more than 500 for DQA1; approximately 570 for DPA1; around 490 for DPB1. Besides the first cohort of around 700 subjects, a separate validation cohort made up of over a hundred different subjects was used. In a later analysis, previously published TCR beta repertoires from 500 to 750 donors were re-analyzed and high-resolution HLA genotyping was added so that TCR occurrence patterns could be studied. Across about 370 genotyped donors of the cohort, an average of approximately 240,000 unique TCR beta nucleotide sequences per donor were sequenced, and 15% to 20% of those sequences were non-productive. Every discovery cohort repertoire had been produced on one sequencing platform. Class I and class II HLA loci were covered by the typing at four-digit resolution. The study combined high-throughput TCR immunosequencing, statistical association of individual TCRs with disease status, and machine learning to predict cytomegalovirus infection status. Rather than drawing on any new phenotypic data, the later analysis identified candidate immune exposures from TCR beta sequences and the way those sequences occurred across donors. Among the roughly 400 genotyped donors, about 85% belonged to the genetic ancestry cluster associated with self-reported Caucasian donors. Donor age, sex, ethnicity and CMV serostatus were collected together with the repertoire data. Broad study findings and their caveats: According to a later analysis, TCR association rates differed among HLA loci, with DRB1 alleles showing the most associated TCRs and HLA-C alleles showing the fewest. Only TCR beta chains were sequenced in this cohort, and the absence of alpha or paired-chain data limited detectable features. The 87-base-pair reads could not distinguish some IMGT-functional V segments, including TRBV6-2 and TRBV6-3, so those segments were excluded. The authors suggested that the approach could potentially be generalized to other disease states and immunological phenotypes. In a later genetic analysis, a missense DCLRE1C variant was associated with V-gene and J-gene trimming of TCR beta chains, and the association was replicated in an independent cohort. When HLA alleles, especially DR and DQ, strongly co-occurred, TCR associations were difficult to assign to individual alleles. Because HLA typing was missing for some donors at each locus, association tests included only the typed subset. In an earlier analysis of approximately 590 of the donors, most TCR beta V segments appeared in productive rearrangements about 90% or about 30% of the time, broadly matching IMGT annotations. A cluster of highly shared sequence variants was judged likely to represent a technical artifact of the sequencing pipeline. For the cohort, immune exposure information was limited to CMV serostatus. In a later analysis, most CMV-associated TCR beta chains were found to appear HLA-restricted, with HLA associations seemingly driven largely by CMV exposure. According to a later analysis, parvovirus B19, influenza, CMV and Epstein-Barr virus appeared linked to several top co-occurrence clusters. According to a later genetic analysis, donors in an Asian-associated ancestry cluster had fewer N-insertions in productive TCRs than the approximately 700-donor mean. Roughly uniform sequencing depth across donors was assumed in presence/absence analyses, although this assumption may not hold. A later analysis found that HLA-associated TCR beta chains were more clonally expanded and had lower generation probabilities than equally common non-associated chains. While some public TCRs were present in many individuals, most TCR sequences turned up only very rarely across donors. A further reported finding was that TCR beta sequences accurately predicted the HLA-A and HLA-B alleles for most subjects in the first cohort. A few of the identified cytomegalovirus-associated TCR beta chains were confirmed in vitro to be specific for cytomegalovirus antigens. A later analysis associated 17,000 or so TCR beta sequences with specific HLA alleles at a false discovery rate of 0.05. The study listed approximately 150 TCR beta chains as associated with cytomegalovirus. Cytomegalovirus status was reported to be diagnosed by the classifier with high specificity and sensitivity in both the original and validation cohorts. Correlated functional status among segregating V segments might reflect linkage disequilibrium, but an unknown experimental factor could not be ruled out. About 17 rarely observed V segments, including chromosome 9 orphons, were excluded from the earlier analysis of a few hundred of the donors because counts were too low.

Library creation used the immunoSEQ multiplex PCR assay. For the multiplex PCR, a mixture combining 60 forward primers for TCR Vbeta segments and 13 reverse primers for TCR Jbeta segments was used. The CDR3 region of rearranged TCR beta genes was amplified from genomic DNA by a multiplex PCR assay. The amplified TCR beta libraries were sequenced on the Illumina HiSeq System as 87-base-pair reads. Under the source paper's analysis protocol: Across the roughly 670 repertoires, a later analysis counted tens of millions of unique TCR beta chains, 9 million to 14 million of which were shared by at least two donors. Raw reads were error-corrected and collapsed into unique sequences with a nearest-neighbor algorithm that merged closely related sequences to remove PCR and sequencing errors. Alignment of CDR3 sequences to IMGT reference sequences was used to assign V, D and J gene segments. Each retained sequence needed at least a six-nucleotide match to both a V gene segment and a J gene segment. Rearrangements were called productive when the CDR3 lacked stop codons and stayed in frame with V and J; all others were non-productive. CDR3 was defined by IMGT convention, running from the second conserved V-encoded cysteine to the conserved J-encoded phenylalanine. The earlier analysis of fewer than 750 of the donors excluded sequences that lacked an unambiguous match to a single V gene segment. In an earlier analysis of 450 to 750 of the donors, a V segment was called functional when productive rearrangements were above 56.7%, and segregating when the standard deviation between donors exceeded 5%. A statistical classification framework was developed to diagnose cytomegalovirus status using the catalog of TCR beta chain sequences. In a later analysis, V and J genes were assigned by comparing TCR nucleotide sequences against IMGT/GENE-DB human TR gene sequences. Using the TCRdist pipeline, a later analysis assigned CDR3 sequences along with most-parsimonious VDJ recombination scenarios. In a later analysis, each TCR beta chain was defined by its CDR3 amino acid sequence together with its V-gene family, and reads lacking a unique V-gene family were excluded. To address suspected cross-contamination and a sequencing artifact, a later analysis removed 592 highly shared, low-generation-probability nucleotide sequences. In a later analysis, a clonal expansion index for each public chain was calculated from normalized within-repertoire ranks of inferred template counts. Generation probabilities in a later analysis came from a VDJ recombination model fitted to out-of-frame rearrangements, and those results were checked against IGoR. Hypergeometric tests were used in a later analysis to score TCR-TCR, TCR-HLA and TCR-CMV co-occurrence, with a repertoire-size bias correction applied to the TCR pairs. False discovery rates were estimated in a later analysis by permuting HLA or CMV assignments 20 times. In a later analysis, co-occurring TCRs were grouped using DBSCAN, with TCRdist sequence similarity added in when clustering inside HLA-allele-positive subsets. Repertoires with fewer than 30,000 or more than 120,000 public chains were left out of co-occurrence clustering, as were five repertoires with anomalous nucleotide sharing. Drawn from immuneACCESS, this table holds only the in-frame rearrangements with V and J called that TCRdb kept. Clones are partly lost; checked studies trace under half to an unresolved V gene and leave the rest unexplained. The V and J calls and clone size come from that table; D and trimming were worked out from the DNA. This sample has some 220,000 clones in its table, and 85% to 90% of those were observed once. In total, the top ten clones hold roughly 0.99% of the sample.

In regard to this clone: It has no known antigen specificity. The sample holds no much larger clone one base away, and base qualities are not on file.

CDR1 is given as LGHNA and CDR2 as YNFKEQ, both from the germline V gene. The cysteine opens and the phenylalanine closes a CDR3 of 16 amino acids. Of all the DNA, just the CDR3 is kept, 48 bases in frame from base 1. At the junction V is shortened by 7 bases and J by 0 bases, with 16 bases in between. The cohort comprised fewer than 700 healthy bone marrow donors. Cohort members were all nominally healthy when sampled, although unrecorded immune exposures were likely present. The donor was CMV seronegative and belonged to the group of over 350 seronegative cohort members. A peripheral blood sample was provided by each donor, and peripheral blood mononuclear cells were used for TCR beta sequencing. Genomic DNA was extracted from the blood cell samples with the Qiagen DNeasy Blood Extraction Kit.

The chain is made from TRBV4-2 and TRBJ1-3; too little of a D gene remains to name it. The TCR originated in a woman aged 18-29 years in good health and CMV-seronegative. The sample consisted of PBMCs. Here is the DNA: TGTGCCAGCACCCGAGGCGGCCATTCCTCTGGAAACACCATATATTTT. This translates into CASTRGGHSSGNTIYF.